The clone carrying this TCR beta chain came up many times. The antigen is unknown. This entry comes from a study of regulatory T cells in long-lasting Graves disease. Library construction for TCR beta used iRepertoire HTBI primers and Arm-PCR of CDR3 regions. Original processing methods: Across the samples, identification revealed some 64 TRBV and more than 11 TRBJ segments. TCRdb processed the multiplex PCR reads anew with MiXCR; each CDR3 protein has one entry. The V and J calls here are based on TCRdb, not the publication. The sample consists of around 400,000 distinct CDR3 sequences, roughly a sixth of them appearing once. Time point meaning: newly diagnosed GD, antithyroid drugs for less than 3 months. Extracted PBMC RNA gave rise to the TCR library. Regarding the study as a whole: Among the persistent patients, fewer than 3,500 public clonotypes were shared, more than the approximately 1,000 shared among new patients. Patients with persistent Graves' had lower TCR diversity than newly diagnosed patients.

This clonotype was sampled from a female donor with Graves disease. The sample here was peripheral blood mononuclear cells (PBMCs), taken at new diagnosis, from a patient treated with antithyroid drugs.

The CDR3, as DNA: TGTGCCAGCAGCCCTGGGACTAGCGGGACCTCCTACGAGCAGTACTTC. This encodes CASSPGTSGTSYEQYF. The J gene is TRBJ2-7, the V gene TRBV5-4; 13 positions agree with TRBD2. This CDR3 contains 16 residues. V trimming: 4 bases; J trimming: 0 bases; junction bases outside the gene matches: 4. The germline CDR1 and CDR2 sequences are SGHNT and YYREEE (reference sequence).